The source of this TCR beta chain is a study of cytomegalovirus exposure and HLA in healthy donors. PCR primers comprised 60 Vbeta and 13 Jbeta primers. Measured with immunoSEQ multiplex PCR; TCRdb has only the in-frame clones, and not every one. The data hold 100,000 to 150,000 clones, with approximately 80% observed a single time. The CDR3 contains 13 residues. Germline lookup yields CDR1 LNHDA and CDR2 SQIVND (reference sequence). V was cut by 11 bases and J by 0 bases, with 14 bases left in between. The sequenced material came from PBMCs. This sequence originates from a female donor in good health and CMV-seronegative. V is TRBV19 and J is TRBJ2-7; D not certain. CDR3 in amino acids: CAVLRPPSYEQYF. DNA for the CDR3: TGTGCCGTTCTCAGGCCTCCCTCCTACGAGCAGTACTTC. Based on the CDR3 plus reference TRBV19 and TRBJ2-7, the full variable domain is DGGITQSPKYLFRKEGQNVTLSCEQNLNHDAMYWYRQDPGQGLRLIYYSQIVNDFQKGDIAEGYSVSREKKESFPLTVTSAQKNPTAFYLCAVLRPPSYEQYFGPGTRLTVT.